The T cell receptor (beta chain) described here comes from a study of response to subunit inactivated influenza vaccine. TCRdb re-called the RT-PCR reads with MiXCR, one entry per CDR3 protein. The sample records about 780,000 distinct CDR3 sequences, approximately 18% being singletons. Study-level findings and limits: Authors suggested seasonal influenza vaccinations each recruit few new T cells.

Comment on this clonotype: Its specificity is unknown. With a much larger clone just one base away, this may be a read error.

The sequences come from PBMCs from blood, collected roughly 5 days after vaccination. This TCR derives from a man over 45 who received an inactivated influenza vaccine.

This CDR3 reads CASRRDGGSSYIEQFF. DNA for the CDR3: TGTGCCAGCAGGCGGGACGGCGGGAGCTCCTACATTGAGCAGTTCTTC. The rearrangement joins TRBV12-3 or TRBV12-4 to TRBJ2-1; 7 positions match TRBD2. The CDR3 loop spans 16 amino acids.